Sequencing of this TCR beta chain was carried out in a study of PD-1 blockade in classical Hodgkin lymphoma. Findings and limits, study-wide: Patients starting nivolumab under 1 year after ASCT were excluded.

Time point: cycle 4 day 1 (C4D1), after 5 to 7 weeks of nivolumab. With no exception, relapse followed autologous stem cell transplantation in all patients, and brentuximab vedotin exposure varied. V shed 0 bases and J shed 5 bases, with 13 bases lying between them. Germline V gene sequence: CDR1 WNHNN, CDR2 SYGVQD (reference sequence). CDR3 size: 16 residues. TCRdb's copy holds only in-frame clones and misses some; the assay was immunoSEQ multiplex PCR. The sample lists 15,000 to 20,000 clones, around 82% occurring once. Concerning this clone: Its target is unknown.

This material consisted of peripheral blood mononuclear cells (PBMCs), taken before the fourth cycle of nivolumab. The source is a human donor with classical Hodgkin lymphoma. This chain joins TRBV10-1 and TRBJ1-4; D ambiguous. The CDR3 loop reads CASSESRRQRNEKLFF. The CDR3 DNA reads TGCGCCAGCAGTGAGTCCCGCAGGCAGCGGAATGAAAAACTGTTTTTT.